The sequence of this TCR beta chain was determined in a study of blood T cell repertoires in COVID-19. Study context: Collection of acute and convalescent COVID-19 samples took place in the United States, Italy and Spain.

Source study methods: Amplifying reference gene primers gave estimates of nucleated cell counts. Clones were read by immunoSEQ multiplex PCR, and TCRdb kept only the in-frame ones, dropping some. V and J calls and clone size are those listed in that table; D and trimming were worked out from the DNA. The top ten hold around 3.6% of the sample, which has a few hundred thousand clones, 85% to 90% seen once. Germline assignment: CDR1 SEHNR and CDR2 FQNEAQ (reference sequence). V lost 5 bases to trimming and J lost 2 bases, with 2 bases between them. The CDR3 spans 11 residues. This clone was recorded a few times. This same CDR3 is encoded by further DNA sequences in the sample.

This sequence was found in a young man with active or convalescent COVID-19. The sequenced material came from peripheral blood. The V call is TRBV7-9, the J call TRBJ2-3; D is unclear. The DNA of the CDR3 is TGTGCCAGCAGCCTCACAGATACGCAGTATTTT. This codes for CASSLTDTQYF.